This record covers a single T cell receptor (beta chain). Trimming cost V 1 base and J 3 bases, with 12 bases left between them. There are 15 residues in the CDR3. Germline CDR1 MGHDK, CDR2 SYGVNS. The data are from a study of blood T cell repertoires in COVID-19. For the study at large: Sources were T cells, B-cell-depleted T cells, or PBMCs; the material itself was cDNA or gDNA.

The repertoire was sequenced with immunoSEQ multiplex PCR; TCRdb's copy has only in-frame clones and lacks some. This sample has more than 85,000 clones, with approximately 86% found just once. Sequencing was carried out using peripheral blood. The chain employs TRBV25-1 and TRBJ1-2; tentative D call: TRBD1 (6 bases). The source is a woman in her fifties or sixties with acute or convalescent COVID-19. The CDR3 DNA reads TGTGCCAGCAGTGAATCAGGGACACCCCACTATGGCTACACCTTC. Translating gives CASSESGTPHYGYTF.